Included here is one T cell receptor beta chain sequence, with context. CDR1 LGHNA and CDR2 YSLEER come from the germline V gene. V shed 0 bases and J shed 6 bases, with 16 bases lying between them. CDR3 length equals 16 residues. The data derive from a study of blood T cells in healthy people across ages. Each donor's blood draw was around 9.2 milliliters of peripheral blood. Sample-barcoded 5' priming and a J-beta primer mix drove a second PCR of 7 to 11 cycles. A single record per CDR3 protein comes from TCRdb applying MiXCR to the 5' RACE reads. In the table there are about 730,000 distinct CDR3 sequences, around 46% of which are singletons.

This TCR came from a woman aged 60-70 years in good health. The sample taken for sequencing was blood. The chain couples TRBV4-3 to TRBJ2-3; D call uncertain. The CDR3 DNA is TGCGCCAGCAGCCAAGAACTGACAAGGATTTCGGATACGCAGTATTTT. Translation gives CASSQELTRISDTQYF.